Following are 8 T cell receptor beta chains from one sample sequenced in a study of blood T cell repertoires in COVID-19 (dated by TCRdb to the early 2020s). Library construction relied on the immunoSEQ multiplex PCR assay. TCRdb obtained this table from immuneACCESS and retained in-frame rearrangements with V and J assigned. These tables miss some clones; where compared with another copy, unresolved V genes account for less than half of the shortfall, and the remainder is unexplained. This sample comprises 85,000 to 100,000 clones, 75% to 90% of them detected only once. The ten largest clones capture 27% of the sample. The sample comprised peripheral blood. Receptors were obtained from a man in his fifties with active or convalescent COVID-19.

The chain combines TRBV5-1 with TRBJ1-1; tentative D call: TRBD1 (5 bases). This CDR3 contains 13 residues. V gave up 3 bases and J gave up 2 bases, with 8 bases separating them. CDR1 SGHRS and CDR2 YFSETQ come from the germline V gene. CDR3: CASSWQGNTEAFF. CDR3 in DNA: TGCGCCAGCAGCTGGCAGGGTAACACTGAAGCTTTCTTT. Combining the CDR3 with reference TRBV5-1 and TRBJ1-1 gives the whole variable domain KAGVTQTPRYLIKTRGQQVTLSCSPISGHRSVSWYQQTPGQGLQFLFEYFSETQRNKGNFPGRFSGRQFSNSRSEMNVSTLELGDSALYLCASSWQGNTEAFFGQGTRLTVV.

As to this clone: The sample contains more than one DNA sequence encoding this CDR3. V usage is TRBV18 and J usage is TRBJ2-7, with 9 bases that match TRBD1. Per germline, CDR1 KGHSH and CDR2 LQKENI. Germline trimming cut 3 bases from V and 2 bases from J; bases unmatched to any gene: 2. The CDR3 contains 14 residues. For the CDR3, the DNA is TGTGCCAGCTCACCGACAGGGGGTCCCTACGAGCAGTACTTC. Protein sequence: CASSPTGGPYEQYF.

The chain couples TRBV30 to TRBJ1-4; 7 nucleotides agree with TRBD1. The CDR3 is made up of 15 amino acids. Germline V lookup: CDR1 GTSNPN, CDR2 SVGIG (reference sequence). Trimming cost V 2 bases and J 0 bases; bases outside gene matches: 3. CDR3 in DNA: TGTGCCTGGAGTCGGGACAGTGCAACTAATGAAAAACTGTTTTTT. Its protein is CAWSRDSATNEKLFF.

This clone was seen once. The chain carries TRBV6-5 and TRBJ2-7, with TRBD2 matching 9 bases. The ends lost 5 bases at V and 0 bases at J; junction bases unmatched: 2. CDR1 is MNHEY and CDR2 is SVGAGI in the germline V gene. The CDR3 has 14 amino acids. In DNA form, the CDR3 reads TGTGCCAGCAGTCCTAGCGGGATCTCCTACGAGCAGTACTTC. The encoded protein is CASSPSGISYEQYF.

V gene TRBV28 combines with J gene TRBJ1-2; D is possibly TRBD1 (6 bases). CDR1 MDHEN and CDR2 SYDVKM come from the germline V gene. V was shortened by 3 bases and J by 3 bases, with 8 bases between the two germline ends. The CDR3 sequence is 13 residues long. The CDR3 DNA reads TGTGCCAGCAGTTTGGACAGTTACTATGGCTACACCTTC. Translating it yields CASSLDSYYGYTF.

The chain uses TRBV6-2 or TRBV6-3 and TRBJ2-7, with 8 bases fitting TRBD1. Losses at the gene ends were 2 bases for V and 6 bases for J; bases not matched to a gene: 9. This CDR3 has 15 residues. The germline CDR1 and CDR2 sequences are MNHEY and SVGEGT. In DNA form, the CDR3 reads TGTGCCAGCAGTTACCCGGGACAGGCCCATGGCGAGCAGTACTTC. It specifies CASSYPGQAHGEQYF.

J is TRBJ1-4 and V is TRBV28; weak D call: TRBD1 (5 bases). Between the trimmed V and J ends, which lost 4 bases and 5 bases, there was a span of 14 bases. Germline V gives CDR1 MDHEN, CDR2 SYDVKM. The CDR3 extends over 15 amino acids. This chain's CDR3 is CASSSSNRKNEKLFF. The CDR3 bases are TGTGCCAGCAGTTCTAGTAACAGGAAAAATGAAAAACTGTTTTTT.

The chain carries TRBV7-2 and TRBJ2-7; 13 bases fit TRBD2. Germline V gene sequence: CDR1 SGHTA, CDR2 FQGNSA. V shed 8 bases and J 11 bases; nucleotides not matched to a gene: 9. The CDR3 runs to 13 residues. CDR3 coding DNA: TGTGCCAGCGGACTAGCGGGAGAATCTGAGGAGTACTTC. Translating it yields CASGLAGESEEYF.